Below, 16 T cell receptor beta chains from the same sample are listed, as sequenced in a study of blood T cell repertoires in COVID-19. Measured with immunoSEQ multiplex PCR; TCRdb has only the in-frame clones, and not every one. The sample records around 280,000 clones, 90% being singletons. Sequencing was performed on PBMCs or T cells enriched from blood (not recorded which). The receptors originated from a woman between 18 and 30 years old with acute COVID-19.

CDR3 region: CASSPRTTDNEQFF. Here the CDR3 DNA reads TGTGCCAGCTCACCCAGGACTACCGACAATGAGCAGTTCTTC. The V gene is TRBV18, the J gene TRBJ2-1, with D possibly TRBD2 on 6 matching bases. The CDR3 extends over 14 amino acids. The germline gives CDR1 KGHSH, CDR2 LQKENI. V lost 3 bases to trimming and J lost 5 bases, with 11 bases between them. Filled out from reference TRBV18 and TRBJ2-1, the complete variable domain reads NAGVMQNPRHLVRRRGQEARLRCSPMKGHSHVYWYRQLPEEGLKFMVYLQKENIIDESGMPKERFSAEFPKEGPSILRIQQVVRGDSAAYFCASSPRTTDNEQFFGPGTRLTVL.

V and J are TRBV7-3 and TRBJ2-1, with D possibly matching TRBD1 (7 bases). The germline V and J ends were trimmed by 5 bases and 3 bases, with 14 bases remaining between them. This CDR3 comprises 15 residues. CDR1 is SGHTA, CDR2 FQGTGA, per germline. This CDR3 is CASSLRQGLYNEQFF. The CDR3 region has the DNA TGTGCCAGCAGCCTTAGACAGGGACTCTACAATGAGCAGTTCTTC.

This chain uses TRBV19 with TRBJ2-1, with 11 bases identical to TRBD2. Trimming cost V 2 bases and J 5 bases; bases outside gene matches: 5. The CDR3 length is 16 residues. Germline CDR1 and CDR2: LNHDA and SQIVND (reference sequence). CDR3 loop: CASSIPGLAVNNEQFF. For the CDR3, the DNA is TGTGCCAGTAGTATACCGGGACTAGCGGTAAACAATGAGCAGTTCTTC.

This clone was seen once. The genes are TRBV5-1 and TRBJ1-5; 7 bases fit TRBD1. With 0 bases clipped from V and 4 bases from J, the junction kept 4 bases outside the gene matches. The CDR3 length is 15 residues. In germline, CDR1 is SGHRS, CDR2 YFSETQ. The chain's CDR3 is CASSLAGTENQPQHF. The CDR3 nucleotides are TGCGCCAGCAGCTTGGCCGGGACAGAGAATCAGCCCCAGCATTTT. Filled out from reference TRBV5-1 and TRBJ1-5, the complete variable domain reads KAGVTQTPRYLIKTRGQQVTLSCSPISGHRSVSWYQQTPGQGLQFLFEYFSETQRNKGNFPGRFSGRQFSNSRSEMNVSTLELGDSALYLCASSLAGTENQPQHFGDGTRLSIL.

This chain uses TRBV10-2 with TRBJ2-5; TRBD2 aligns across 9 bases. Germline V CDR1 and CDR2: WSHSY, SAAADI. The CDR3 covers 13 residues. J gave up 4 bases and V 8 bases, and 5 bases lay outside the gene matches. The CDR3 spells CASAAGGLETQYF. The CDR3 DNA reads TGCGCCAGCGCGGCGGGAGGGCTAGAGACCCAGTACTTC.

The chain uses TRBV18 and TRBJ1-1, with 9 bases that match TRBD1. The junction had 7 bases not matched to a gene; V was cut back by 3 bases and J by 5 bases. This CDR3 has 15 residues. The germline CDR1 and CDR2 sequences are KGHSH and LQKENI. The CDR3 loop reads CASSPRQGDGTEAFF. Written as DNA, the CDR3 is TGTGCCAGCTCACCCAGACAGGGGGATGGGACTGAAGCTTTCTTT.

This sequence joins TRBV21-1 and TRBJ2-2; TRBD2 reflects the table's D call only, with no check against the DNA. TRBV21-1 is shown as a pseudogene. This CDR3 spans 16 amino acids. CDR3 in DNA: TGTGCCAGCAGCAGAGTTGGGACTAGCAGGCACCGGGGAGCTGTTTTT. Translating it yields CASSRVGTSRHRGAVF.

The genes are TRBV11-2 and TRBJ2-1; D is possibly TRBD1 (5 bases). CDR1 is SGHAT and CDR2 is FQNNGV in the germline V gene. V lost 4 bases and J 4 bases, leaving 8 bases between the germline ends. The CDR3 has 13 amino acids. The CDR3 sequence is CASSSDIYNEQFF. CDR3 nucleotide sequence: TGTGCCAGCAGCTCGGACATTTACAATGAGCAGTTCTTC.

This clone was detected once. DNA of the CDR3: TGTGCCAGCATGTGGGAGTCCTTATACAATGAGCAGTTCTTC. Residues: CASMWESLYNEQFF. The genes are TRBV2 and TRBJ2-1; TRBD2 might be the D (5 bases). With 7 bases removed from V and 4 bases from J, the gap between germline ends came to 14 bases. This CDR3 is built from 14 residues. Germline assignment: CDR1 SNHLY and CDR2 FYNNEI.

The chain is built from TRBV7-3 and TRBJ2-7; D might be TRBD1 (5 bases). Germline lookup yields CDR1 SGHTA and CDR2 FQGTGA. Trimming left V 1 base short and J 4 bases short, with 14 bases between. This CDR3 comprises 15 residues. CDR3 in DNA: TGTGCCAGCAGCTTAATGGCAGGGCGCAGATACGAGCAGTACTTC. It specifies CASSLMAGRRYEQYF.

This chain links TRBV27 with TRBJ2-2; possible D gene TRBD2, 5 bases. The CDR3 sequence is 23 residues long. Germline V gene data show CDR1 as MNHEY and CDR2 as SMNVEV (reference sequence). Trimming shortened V by 3 bases and J by 2 bases, and 34 bases separated the two germline ends. The CDR3 loop is CASSLLTTQVFWLARANTGELFF. For the CDR3, the DNA is TGTGCCAGCAGTTTGCTTACTACTCAGGTATTTTGGCTAGCCCGAGCCAACACCGGGGAGCTGTTTTTT.

The chain couples TRBV29-1 to TRBJ2-7; 8 nucleotides align to TRBD2. The CDR3 consists of 13 residues. V shed 6 bases and J 2 bases; nucleotides not matched to a gene: 6. The germline gives CDR1 SQVTM, CDR2 ANQGSEA. The CDR3 protein is CSVSVAGPYEQYF. The CDR3 region has the DNA TGCAGCGTGAGTGTAGCGGGGCCCTACGAGCAGTACTTC.

In its sample, this clone was seen once. This chain uses TRBV5-5 with TRBJ2-3; TRBD2 matches 9 bases. After removal of 1 base from V and 3 bases from J, the junction contained 9 bases not matched to a gene. In germline, CDR1 is SGHKS, CDR2 YYEKEE (reference sequence). The CDR3 covers 17 residues. CDR3 in amino acids: CASSLFGRLAGTDTQYF. In DNA, the CDR3 is TGTGCCAGCAGCTTGTTTGGGCGTCTAGCGGGAACAGATACGCAGTATTTT.

The J gene is TRBJ2-5, the V gene TRBV7-8; 7 bases match TRBD2. Trimming removed 4 bases from V and 2 bases from J; junction bases left unmatched: 10. CDR3 length: 16 residues. Germline lookup yields CDR1 SGHVS and CDR2 FQNEAQ. CDR3 DNA: TGTGCCAGCAGCTCATGGAGCGGGGCCACTCAAGAGACCCAGTACTTC. It encodes CASSSWSGATQETQYF.

V usage is TRBV3-1 (or the pseudogene TRBV3-2) and J usage is TRBJ1-1; D is unclear. Germline V CDR1 and CDR2: LGHDT, YNNKEL (reference sequence). V was cut by 1 base and J by 6 bases, with 6 bases left in between. The CDR3 has 12 amino acids. CDR3 nucleotides: TGTGCCAGCAGCCAAGTCCAATCTGAAGCTTTCTTT. Protein product: CASSQVQSEAFF.

The chain recombines TRBV5-1 with TRBJ2-3; 7 nucleotides match TRBD1. Losses at the gene ends were 4 bases for V and 2 bases for J; bases not matched to a gene: 13. This CDR3 is 17 amino acids long. Germline loops: CDR1 SGHRS, CDR2 YFSETQ. CDR3 bases: TGCGCCAGCAGCCCCAAAGGACCGGGACAGTACACAGATACGCAGTATTTT. Protein product: CASSPKGPGQYTDTQYF.